One T cell receptor (beta chain) is described in this entry. Its antigen is not yet known. The sample holds no much larger clone one base away, and base qualities are not on file. One collaborating source in Seattle enrolled patients while the patients were actively infected and followed the patients over time throughout the course of disease. The collaborating institutions used their own protocols to collect whole blood in K2EDTA tubes. For TCRbeta analysis, collaborators shipped samples in one of three forms: frozen whole blood, isolated PBMCs, or DNA extracted from either of those sample types. CDR1 and CDR2 (SGDLS, YYNGEE) derive from the germline V gene. Trimming takes 3 bases from V and 2 bases from J, and the germline ends sit 13 bases apart. Spanning cysteine to phenylalanine, the CDR3 consists of 15 amino acids. Of the read, only the CDR3 DNA is kept; its 45 bases are in frame from base 1.

This specimen comes from a study of blood T cell repertoires in COVID-19 (dated by TCRdb to about 2020). Concerning the study at large: The collaborator samples originated in the United States, Italy and Spain and spanned the acute and convalescent phases of COVID-19. The samples were drawn from the first 160 participants of the ongoing ImmuneRACE study and from more than 1,000 subjects provided by 6 global collaborators. The repertoires were released in a freely available public database meant as a resource for research on the immune response to SARS-CoV-2. Sample metadata almost always included a de-identified subject ID, COVID-19 status, age in years and sex. Where available, HLA class I and class II types were obtained from metadata supplied by the sample provider rather than from assay-based typing. The material from the prospective study consisted of cDNA or gDNA derived from T cells, B-cell-depleted T cells, or PBMCs. Deeply sampled blood TCRbeta repertoires from subjects exposed to, actively infected with, or recovered from COVID-19 were included in the dataset.

TCRbeta CDR3 regions were amplified from genomic DNA by means of the immunoSEQ Assay, a bias-controlled multiplex PCR. On the study's bioinformatics: Nucleated cell counts per sample were estimated from amplification of reference gene primers within the assay. To quantify the absolute abundance of each unique TCRbeta CDR3 rearrangement, sequence reads were collapsed and filtered. For each sample, productive Simpson clonality was calculated as the square root of Simpson's diversity index across productive rearrangements. TCRdb obtained this table from immuneACCESS and retained in-frame rearrangements with V and J assigned. These tables miss some clones; where compared with another copy, unresolved V genes account for less than half of the shortfall, and the remainder is unexplained. V and J calls and clone size follow that table, whereas D and trimming were derived from the DNA. The sample table contains 300,000 to 350,000 clones; only one count was recorded for roughly 87% of them. Roughly a tenth of the sample comes from the top ten.

The study at large found these results: The amount of clinical and demographic metadata varied by source and participant and was provided uncurated.

The TCR originated in a young man with COVID-19, enrolled during active disease. The chain couples TRBV9 to TRBJ2-3, with a tentative D gene TRBD2 over 6 matching bases. The sample was peripheral blood. The nucleotide sequence is TGTGCCAGCAGCGCCCGGACTATTAACACAGATACGCAGTATTTT. Protein translation: CASSARTINTDTQYF. When the CDR3 is completed using the reference TRBV9 and TRBJ2-3 genes on either side, the full variable domain is DSGVTQTPKHLITATGQRVTLRCSPRSGDLSVYWYQQSLDQGLQFLIQYYNGEERAKGNILERFSAQQFPDLHSELNLSSLELGDSALYFCASSARTINTDTQYFGPGTRLTVL.